Listed below are T cell receptor beta chains from one sample, sequenced in a study of cytomegalovirus exposure and HLA in healthy donors. Sequencing was performed with immunoSEQ multiplex PCR; in TCRdb, only in-frame clones are kept and a portion is missing. The table records about 200,000 clones, about 86% of them present only once. The sample comprised PBMCs. These receptors were collected from a woman between 25 and 40 years old in good health and CMV-seronegative. CDR3s include the opening cysteine and the closing phenylalanine or tryptophan. D genes are given only for firm matches. The size of a clone is reported for some rows only, either as once, few or many, or as a class for expanded clones.

CDR3aa | CDR3nt | j_gene | abundance | v_gene | d_gene
CASSPLAGSYNEQFF | TGTGCCAGCAGCCCCCTTGCGGGGTCCTACAATGAGCAGTTCTTC | TRBJ2-1 | NA | TRBV7-3 | NA
CASSLAATGGDTQYF | TGCGCCAGCAGCTTGGCTGCTACAGGGGGAGATACGCAGTATTTT | TRBJ2-3 | NA | TRBV5-1 | TRBD1
CASSARTGQQETQYF | TGCGCCAGCAGCGCAAGGACAGGGCAACAAGAGACCCAGTACTTC | TRBJ2-5 | NA | TRBV5-1 | TRBD1
CASSLGGMRPAGYTF | TGTGCCAGCAGCTTAGGCGGTATGCGGCCTGCTGGCTACACCTTC | TRBJ1-2 | NA | TRBV13 | NA
CASSKASRAGTEAFF | TGTGCCAGCAGCAAAGCATCAAGGGCGGGCACTGAAGCTTTCTTT | TRBJ1-1 | NA | TRBV21-1 | NA
CASSVGQGMETQYF | TGTGCCAGTAGTGTGGGACAGGGAATGGAGACCCAGTACTTC | TRBJ2-5 | NA | TRBV19 | TRBD1
CASSLGGGRERGTDTQYF | TGTGCCAGCAGCTTAGGAGGGGGCAGGGAGAGGGGCACAGATACGCAGTATTTT | TRBJ2-3 | NA | TRBV11-3 | TRBD1
CSVGQGGGNTEAFF | TGCAGCGTTGGTCAGGGGGGCGGGAACACTGAAGCTTTCTTT | TRBJ1-1 | NA | TRBV29-1 | TRBD1
CASRPGQGSHQPQHF | TGTGCCAGCAGACCGGGACAGGGAAGTCATCAGCCCCAGCATTTT | TRBJ1-5 | NA | TRBV7-3 | TRBD1
CAWSTGGEQYF | TGTGCCTGGAGTACCGGAGGGGAGCAGTACTTC | TRBJ2-7 | NA | TRBV30 | NA
CASSLSTYEQYF | TGTGCCAGCAGTTTATCAACTTACGAGCAGTACTTC | TRBJ2-7 | NA | TRBV28 | NA
CASSQSRTLGQETQYF | TGCGCCAGCAGCCAGTCCAGGACTCTAGGACAAGAGACCCAGTACTTC | TRBJ2-5 | NA | TRBV4-1 | NA
CATSRDEVAGAFF | TGTGCCACCAGCAGAGATGAGGTGGCGGGGGCTTTCTTT | TRBJ1-1 | NA | TRBV15 | NA
CASSATGQGGNEQFF | TGTGCCAGCAGCGCCACAGGACAGGGCGGGAATGAGCAGTTCTTC | TRBJ2-1 | NA | TRBV13 | TRBD1
CASSPTAGEGGYTF | TGTGCCAGCAGCCCAACTGCGGGGGAAGGAGGCTACACCTTC | TRBJ1-2 | few | TRBV6-1 | NA
CASSLELYNEQFF | TGTGCCAGCAGCTTAGAACTCTACAATGAGCAGTTCTTC | TRBJ2-1 | NA | TRBV11-2 | NA
CATRTGFNTGELFF | TGTGCCACCCGAACGGGGTTTAACACCGGGGAGCTGTTTTTT | TRBJ2-2 | NA | TRBV15 | NA
CASRSMGGLTGGYGYTF | TGTGCCAGCAGGTCCATGGGCGGCCTAACAGGGGGCTATGGCTACACCTTC | TRBJ1-2 | NA | TRBV5-4 | TRBD1
CASRSLRQRKYGDEQYF | TGCGCCAGCAGGAGTCTACGACAGAGAAAGTATGGGGACGAGCAGTACTTC | TRBJ2-7 | NA | TRBV5-1 | NA
CASSSSGGIPYNEQFF | TGTGCCAGCAGCTCTAGCGGGGGGATTCCCTACAATGAGCAGTTCTTC | TRBJ2-1 | NA | TRBV5-6 | TRBD2
CSAMGLAGNADTQYF | TGCAGCGCTATGGGCCTAGCTGGGAACGCAGATACGCAGTATTTT | TRBJ2-3 | NA | TRBV29-1 | NA
CASSLTVNSASYNEQFF | TGTGCCAGCAGTTTGACAGTCAACTCGGCCTCCTACAATGAGCAGTTCTTC | TRBJ2-1 | NA | TRBV11-2 | NA
CASSLGGDRWYNEQFF | TGTGCCAGCAGCTTGGGGGGGGACAGGTGGTACAATGAGCAGTTCTTC | TRBJ2-1 | NA | TRBV5-4 | TRBD1
CASSQRDRGLGYGYTF | TGTGCCAGCAGCCAAAGGGACAGGGGGCTTGGCTATGGCTACACCTTC | TRBJ1-2 | NA | TRBV13 | TRBD1
CASSGPGVTEAFF | TGTGCCAGCAGCGGGCCAGGGGTAACTGAAGCTTTCTTT | TRBJ1-1 | NA | TRBV9 | NA
CASSLEAHRVYEQYF | TGTGCCAGCAGCTTAGAGGCCCACAGGGTGTACGAGCAGTACTTC | TRBJ2-7 | NA | TRBV7-2 | NA
CASSLAYSRWSSYNEQFF | TGCGCCAGCAGCTTGGCTTACTCTCGATGGAGCTCCTACAATGAGCAGTTCTTC | TRBJ2-1 | NA | TRBV5-1 | NA
CASSSYGGSYNEQFF | TGTGCCAGCAGTTCTTACGGGGGCTCCTACAATGAGCAGTTCTTC | TRBJ2-1 | NA | TRBV28 | NA
CASGGRHGSGRAINTGELFF | TGTGCCAGCGGGGGACGGCATGGTAGCGGGAGGGCCATAAACACCGGGGAGCTGTTTTTT | TRBJ2-2 | NA | TRBV27 | TRBD2
CASSPQGTGELFF | TGTGCCAGCAGTCCTCAGGGCACCGGGGAGCTGTTTTTT | TRBJ2-2 | NA | TRBV2 | NA
CASRAQGSRGYTF | TGTGCCAGCAGAGCCCAGGGCTCTCGGGGCTACACCTTC | TRBJ1-2 | NA | TRBV6-1 | NA